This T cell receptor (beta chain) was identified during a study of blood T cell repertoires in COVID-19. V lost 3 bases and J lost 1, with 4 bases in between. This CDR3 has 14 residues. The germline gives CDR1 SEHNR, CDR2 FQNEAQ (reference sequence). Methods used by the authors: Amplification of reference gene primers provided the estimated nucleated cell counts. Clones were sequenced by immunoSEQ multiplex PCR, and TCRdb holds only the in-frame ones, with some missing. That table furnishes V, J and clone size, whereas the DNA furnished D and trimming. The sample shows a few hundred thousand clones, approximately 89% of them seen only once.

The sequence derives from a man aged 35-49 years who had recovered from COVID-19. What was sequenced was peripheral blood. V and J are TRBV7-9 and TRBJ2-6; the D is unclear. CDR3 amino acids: CASSFYSGANVLTF. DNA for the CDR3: TGTGCCAGCAGCTTTTATTCTGGGGCCAACGTCCTGACTTTC.